The T cell receptor (beta chain) described here comes from a study of T cell clonality in common variable immunodeficiency. This clone was counted many times. The CDR3 extends 3 residues past the end of the read, so its final part is completed from the germline J gene. CVID and control samples used equivalent genomic DNA input. Only in-frame clones appear in the TCRdb table, and some are missing; sequencing was by immunoSEQ multiplex PCR. The sample yields 52,000 or so clones, without any singletons. V lost 5 bases to trimming and J lost 6 bases, with 14 bases between them. Per the germline V gene, CDR1 is LNHDA and CDR2 is SQIVND (reference sequence). This CDR3 has 15 amino acids.

The J gene is TRBJ1-6, the V gene TRBV19, with D possibly matching TRBD1 (6 bases). The receptor was isolated from a person aged 18 to 70 in good health. Sequenced sample: peripheral blood mononuclear cells. CDR3 sequence reads: CASSARQVTNSPLHF. Partial CDR3 DNA: TGTGCCAGTAGTGCCCGACAGGTTACTAATTCACCC.